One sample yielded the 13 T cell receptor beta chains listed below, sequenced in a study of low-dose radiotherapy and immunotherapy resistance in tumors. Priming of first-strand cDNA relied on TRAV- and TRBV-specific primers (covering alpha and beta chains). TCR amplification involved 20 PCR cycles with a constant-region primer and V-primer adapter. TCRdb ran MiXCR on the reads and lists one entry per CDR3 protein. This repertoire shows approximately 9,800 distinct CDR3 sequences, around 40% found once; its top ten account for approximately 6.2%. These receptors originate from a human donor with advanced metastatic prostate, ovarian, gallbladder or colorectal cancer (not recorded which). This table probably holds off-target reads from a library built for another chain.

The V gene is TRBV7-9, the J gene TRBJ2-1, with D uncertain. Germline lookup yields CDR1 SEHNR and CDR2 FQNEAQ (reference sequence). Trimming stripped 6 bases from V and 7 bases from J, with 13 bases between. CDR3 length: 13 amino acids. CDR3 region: CASRAVGVNEQFF. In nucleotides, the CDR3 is TGTGCCAGCAGGGCGGTGGGCGTTAATGAGCAGTTCTTC.

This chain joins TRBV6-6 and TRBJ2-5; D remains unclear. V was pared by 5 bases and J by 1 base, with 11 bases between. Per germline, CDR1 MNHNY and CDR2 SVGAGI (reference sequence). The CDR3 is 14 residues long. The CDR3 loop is CASSEESTQETQYF. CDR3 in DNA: TGTGCCAGCAGTGAGGAGAGCACCCAAGAGACCCAGTACTTC.

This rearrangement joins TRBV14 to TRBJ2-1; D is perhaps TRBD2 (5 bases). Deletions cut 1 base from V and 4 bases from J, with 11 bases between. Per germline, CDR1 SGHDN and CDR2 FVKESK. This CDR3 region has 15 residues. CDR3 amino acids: CASSQAGLPYNEQFF. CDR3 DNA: TGTGCCAGCAGCCAAGCGGGATTACCGTACAATGAGCAGTTCTTC.

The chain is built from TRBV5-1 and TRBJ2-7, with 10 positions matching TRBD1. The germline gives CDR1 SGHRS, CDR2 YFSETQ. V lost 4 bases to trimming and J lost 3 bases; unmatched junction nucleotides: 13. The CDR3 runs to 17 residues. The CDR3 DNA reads TGCGCCAGCAGCAGCACCGGGACAGGGGTTGGGGGCTACGAGCAGTACTTC. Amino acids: CASSSTGTGVGGYEQYF.

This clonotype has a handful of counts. CDR3 loop: CASSGEGAREQYF. The CDR3 DNA reads as TGTGCCAGCAGTGGGGAGGGGGCGCGGGAGCAGTACTTC. The V gene is TRBV28, the J gene TRBJ2-7; possibly TRBD1 or TRBD2 for D (7 bases each). The CDR3 sequence is 13 residues long. V was clipped by 5 bases and J by 7 bases, with 15 bases between them. The germline gives CDR1 MDHEN, CDR2 SYDVKM.

The CDR3 nucleotides read TGTGCCACCAGTCCGGCGGGAGGGTACAATGAGCAGTTCTTC. It specifies CATSPAGGYNEQFF. The chain has TRBV24-1 and TRBJ2-1, with 9 bases fitting TRBD2. Germline lookup yields CDR1 KGHDR and CDR2 SFDVKD. Unmatched junction bases numbered 3, after V lost 6 bases and J lost 4 bases. CDR3 length: 14 amino acids.

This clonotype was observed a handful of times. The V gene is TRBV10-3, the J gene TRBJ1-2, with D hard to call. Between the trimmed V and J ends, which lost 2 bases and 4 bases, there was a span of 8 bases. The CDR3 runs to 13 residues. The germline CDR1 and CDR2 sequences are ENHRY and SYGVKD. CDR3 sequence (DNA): TGTGCCATCAGTGAGCTCAACCCCTATGGCTACACCTTC. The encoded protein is CAISELNPYGYTF.

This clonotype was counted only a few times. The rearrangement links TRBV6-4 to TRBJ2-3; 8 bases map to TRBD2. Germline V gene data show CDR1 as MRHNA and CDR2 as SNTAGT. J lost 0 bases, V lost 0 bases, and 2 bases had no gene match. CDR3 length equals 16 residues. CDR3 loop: CASSDSAGGSTDTQYF. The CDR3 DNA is TGTGCCAGCAGTGACTCCGCGGGAGGAAGCACAGATACGCAGTATTTT.

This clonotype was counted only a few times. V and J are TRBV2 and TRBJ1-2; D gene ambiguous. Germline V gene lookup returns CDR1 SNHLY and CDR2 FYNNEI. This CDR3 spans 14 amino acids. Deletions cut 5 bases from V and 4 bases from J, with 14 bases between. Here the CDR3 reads CASSTLGGGYGYTF. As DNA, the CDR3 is TGTGCCAGCAGTACCTTAGGTGGAGGCTATGGCTACACCTTC.

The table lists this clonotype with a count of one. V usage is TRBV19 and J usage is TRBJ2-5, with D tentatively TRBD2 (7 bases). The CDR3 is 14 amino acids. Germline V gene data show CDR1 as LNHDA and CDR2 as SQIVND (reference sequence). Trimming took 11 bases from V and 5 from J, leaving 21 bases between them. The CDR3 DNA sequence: TGTGCCTCGAGGGGCGGGGGCCAGGCGGAGACCCAGTACTTC. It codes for CASRGGGQAETQYF. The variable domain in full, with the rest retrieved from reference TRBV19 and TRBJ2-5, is DGGITQSPKYLFRKEGQNVTLSCEQNLNHDAMYWYRQDPGQGLRLIYYSQIVNDFQKGDIAEGYSVSREKKESFPLTVTSAQKNPTAFYLCASRGGGQAETQYFGPGTRLLVL.

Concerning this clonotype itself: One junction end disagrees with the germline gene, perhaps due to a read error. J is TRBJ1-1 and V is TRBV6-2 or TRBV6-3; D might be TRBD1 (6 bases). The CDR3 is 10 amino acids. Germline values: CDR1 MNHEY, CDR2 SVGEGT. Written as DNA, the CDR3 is TGTGCCTGCAGGGGCACTGAAGCTTTCTTT. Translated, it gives CACRGTEAFF.

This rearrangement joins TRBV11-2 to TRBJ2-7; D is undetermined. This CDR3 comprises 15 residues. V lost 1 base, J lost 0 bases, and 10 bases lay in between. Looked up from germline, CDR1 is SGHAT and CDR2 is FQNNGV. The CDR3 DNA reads TGTGCCAGCAGCTTAGTGTCCAGTAGCTCCTACGAGCAGTACTTC. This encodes CASSLVSSSSYEQYF.

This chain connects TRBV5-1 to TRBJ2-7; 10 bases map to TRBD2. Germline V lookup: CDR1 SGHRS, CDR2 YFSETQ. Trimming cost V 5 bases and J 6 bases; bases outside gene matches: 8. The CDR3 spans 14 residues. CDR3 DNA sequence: TGCGCCAGCAGAACCGGGACTAGCGTCTTCGAGCAGTACTTC. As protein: CASRTGTSVFEQYF.